This T cell receptor beta chain was obtained from a study of blood T cells in healthy people across ages. With a J-beta primer mix and a sample-barcoded 5' primer, a second PCR ran roughly 6 to 11 cycles. From the 5' RACE reads, TCRdb called clonotypes with MiXCR, one entry per CDR3 protein. This sample has 380,000 or so distinct CDR3 sequences, with over 45% found just once. To note about this clonotype: Its matching antigen is unknown.

Overall study results and limits: There was a strong correlation between TCR beta diversity and naive T cell percentage. The long-lived group displayed more naive CD4+ cells, plus higher diversity, than the aged donors did.

The specimen sequenced was blood. The sequence derives from a man in his sixties in good health.

The CDR3 DNA reads TGTGCCAGCAGTCCGGGACAGGGCCCAGGCTACACCTTC. Translated: CASSPGQGPGYTF. The rearrangement uses TRBV28 and TRBJ1-2, with 9 nucleotides matching TRBD1. The J segment lost 8 bases and the V segment lost 5 bases, leaving 6 bases of the junction unmatched. The CDR3 contains 13 residues. Germline CDR1 and CDR2: MDHEN and SYDVKM.